This T cell receptor (beta chain) derives from a study of cytomegalovirus exposure and HLA in healthy donors (TCRdb year 2017). For the wider study: According to a later analysis, one platform produced both the roughly 120 validation repertoires and the approximately 670 repertoires of the first cohort. A separate validation cohort of roughly 130 different subjects was used in addition to the 666-subject first cohort. The study combined high-throughput TCR immunosequencing, statistical association of individual TCRs with disease status, and machine learning to predict cytomegalovirus infection status. The aim of the study was to test whether cataloging public T cell receptors could identify signatures of past pathogen exposure.

Points the paper makes about the study in general: In both the original and validation cohorts, the classifier was reported to diagnose cytomegalovirus status with high specificity and sensitivity. Subsequent analysis determined that TCRs grouped into clusters in the first cohort also showed a tendency toward co-occurrence across the 120 or so validation repertoires, and about 94% of cluster scores exceeded 0. All 120 or so repertoires were used to score co-occurrence in the validation cohort in a later analysis, because that analysis had no HLA typing for the cohort. The authors suggested that the approach could potentially be generalized to other disease states and immunological phenotypes. In vitro tests confirmed that a few of the cytomegalovirus-associated TCR beta chains recognize cytomegalovirus antigens. Most TCR sequences were observed very rarely across donors, whereas some public TCRs were present in many individuals. A total of some 180 TCR beta chains were listed by the study as associated with cytomegalovirus.

Donors formed part of the validation cohort, which comprised 95 to 150 subjects and was distinct from the first cohort of several hundred subjects. This clone was picked up one time. No cognate antigen has been identified for it. No per-base quality is available; no much larger clone lies one base away. Preparation of the library involved the immunoSEQ multiplex PCR assay. The original methods were these. A statistical classification framework was developed to diagnose cytomegalovirus status using the catalog of TCR beta chain sequences. This is the immuneACCESS table as TCRdb keeps it, with only in-frame sequences that have V and J called. A part of the clones is gone; compared with another copy, unresolved V genes explain less than half, and the rest is unexplained. V, J and clone size reflect that table, while D and trimming were determined from the DNA. Here the sample has tens of thousands of clones; approximately 85% occur a single time. The ten largest clones capture approximately 6.7% of the sample.

After removal of 4 bases from V and 7 bases from J, the junction retains 9 bases not matched to a gene. Taken from cysteine to phenylalanine, the CDR3 has 14 residues. Just the 42-base CDR3 DNA is kept, in frame starting at base 1. CDR1 and CDR2 are drawn from the germline V gene: SQVTM, ANQGSEA. The chain links TRBV29-1 with TRBJ1-5; 8 bases in the junction line up with TRBD1. Sequencing was carried out using PBMCs. The sequence was obtained from a woman aged 25-40 years in good health and CMV-seronegative. The CDR3 protein is CSVGGGQGGQPQHF. The DNA sequence follows: TGCAGCGTTGGGGGAGGACAGGGCGGGCAGCCCCAGCATTTT.